This TCR beta chain was sequenced in a study of post-analysis software for immune sequencing data. As for the study in general: Included among the disease courses, which were recorded for the cohort, were relapsing-remitting, secondary progressive and progressive-relapsing multiple sclerosis. General study points: The five TRBV segments detected at higher frequency in patients than in controls included TRBV5-6, TRBV5-1 and TRBV20-1. Strong co-clustering by F measure was evident for samples that had been prepared in the same batch. There was significantly lower normalized Chao1 diversity in multiple sclerosis patients than in controls.

A note on this clonotype: Antigen unknown.

TCR beta cDNA libraries included unique molecular identifiers. Researchers reported approximately 480,000 cDNA molecules coming from approximately 0.91 to 9.4 million T cells. TCRdb passed the PCR reads through MiXCR, listing each CDR3 protein once. Of hundreds of thousands of distinct CDR3 sequences listed, less than 35% were seen once; the top ten hold roughly 13%. CDR1 and CDR2 from the germline V gene are MNHEY and SMNVEV (reference sequence). Trimming cost V 6 bases and J 2 bases; bases outside gene matches: 8. The CDR3 is 15 amino acids. This sequence originates from a girl under 18 with multiple sclerosis. Sequencing was performed on blood. This chain connects TRBV27 to TRBJ2-5, with TRBD1 matching 8 bases. This CDR3 is CASSKKTGVQETQYF. CDR3 bases: TGTGCCAGCAGCAAAAAGACAGGGGTTCAAGAGACCCAGTACTTC.